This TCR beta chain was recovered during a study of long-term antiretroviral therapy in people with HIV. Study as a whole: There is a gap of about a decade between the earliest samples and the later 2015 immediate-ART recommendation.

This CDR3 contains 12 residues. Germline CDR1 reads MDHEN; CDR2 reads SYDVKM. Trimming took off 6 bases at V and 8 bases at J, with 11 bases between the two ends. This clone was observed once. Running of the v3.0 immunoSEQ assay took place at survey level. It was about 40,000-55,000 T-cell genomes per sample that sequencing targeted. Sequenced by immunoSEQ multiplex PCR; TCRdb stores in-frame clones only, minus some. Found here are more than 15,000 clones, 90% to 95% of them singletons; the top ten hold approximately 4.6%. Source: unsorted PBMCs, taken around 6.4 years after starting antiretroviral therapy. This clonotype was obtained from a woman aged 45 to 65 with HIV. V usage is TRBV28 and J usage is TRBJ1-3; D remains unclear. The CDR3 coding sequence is TGTGCCAGCAGCAACGACGGGGACACCATATATTTT. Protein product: CASSNDGDTIYF.